This T cell receptor beta chain was sequenced for a study of post-analysis software for immune sequencing data. This clonotype was counted many times. Its cognate antigen is unknown. Germline V lookup: CDR1 SEHNR, CDR2 FQNEAQ (reference sequence). The CDR3 totals 15 residues. After removal of 4 bases from V and 5 bases from J, the junction contained 8 bases not matched to a gene. Whole-study findings and limits: Patients used a few TRBV segments, including TRBV5-6, TRBV5-1 and TRBV20-1, more often than controls. Significantly decreased normalized Chao1 diversity was recorded for multiple sclerosis patients relative to controls. Analysis by F measure revealed that same-batch samples clustered strongly together.

Unique molecular identifiers were carried by the TCR beta cDNA libraries. The yield from roughly 1 to 10 million T cells was 500,000 or so cDNA molecules in total. TCRdb reprocessed the PCR reads with MiXCR, giving one entry per CDR3 protein. The sample records 180,000 or so distinct CDR3 sequences, roughly 30% being singletons. The genes are TRBV7-9 and TRBJ2-3; TRBD2 matches at 8 bases. The specimen was blood. The source is a girl younger than 18 with multiple sclerosis. The CDR3 sequence is CASSSREGVIDTQYF. The CDR3 nucleotides read TGTGCCAGCAGCTCCCGGGAGGGGGTTATAGATACGCAGTATTTT.